This TCR beta chain was captured by sequencing in a study of circulating CD8 cells and anti-PD-1 response in melanoma. Study at large: Nivolumab was given intravenously at 3 mg/kg every 2 weeks. Study-level findings and limits: PD-1 and DPOS subsets showed similar, higher clonality than DNEG.

Comment on this clonotype: Its antigen is undetermined.

TCR libraries were prepared from around 15 ng of total RNA with the QIAseq Immune Repertoire TCR panel. TCRdb analysed the reads with MiXCR anew, one entry per CDR3 protein. The data contain about 180 distinct CDR3 sequences, approximately 20% of them singletons. Germline V lookup: CDR1 LNHDA, CDR2 SQIVND (reference sequence). The CDR3 is 14 amino acids. Trimming took off 3 bases at V and 2 bases at J, with 8 bases between the two ends. Live CD3+CD8+TCRalphabeta+ cells were sorted into four subsets by PD-1 and/or TIGIT. The rearrangement uses TRBV19 and TRBJ2-1, with D possibly matching TRBD1 (5 bases). This TCR was sampled from a human donor with melanoma. This material consisted of CD8+ T cells from PBMCs, taken at baseline or after one month of anti-PD-1 therapy (not recorded which). CDR3 bases: TGTGCCAGTAGTATCCAGGGCCCCTACAATGAGCAGTTCTTC. Its protein is CASSIQGPYNEQFF. Full variable domain (outside the CDR3, taken from reference TRBV19 and TRBJ2-1): DGGITQSPKYLFRKEGQNVTLSCEQNLNHDAMYWYRQDPGQGLRLIYYSQIVNDFQKGDIAEGYSVSREKKESFPLTVTSAQKNPTAFYLCASSIQGPYNEQFFGPGTRLTVL.